Listed here are 8 T cell receptor beta chains from one sample, sequenced in a study of T cell responses to AZD1222 COVID-19 vaccine. Profiling relied on immunoSEQ multiplex PCR, and the TCRdb table lists in-frame clones only, not all of them. The table lists 150,000 or so clones, about 91% of them singletons. Material: peripheral blood, obtained on day 0 of AZD1222 vaccination. The receptors originated from an adult in good health.

V gene TRBV9 combines with J gene TRBJ1-2; no reliable D call. Germline CDR1 SGDLS, CDR2 YYNGEE. CDR3 length: 15 residues. V was shortened by 4 bases and J by 4 bases, with 17 bases between the two germline ends. CDR3 loop: CASSPLSRPGYGYTF. CDR3 nucleotide sequence: TGTGCCAGCAGCCCATTGTCCCGGCCGGGCTATGGCTACACCTTC.

The V gene is TRBV2, the J gene TRBJ2-5, with unresolved D. V was clipped by 9 bases and J by 2 bases, with 10 bases between them. The germline CDR1 and CDR2 sequences are SNHLY and FYNNEI. The CDR3 is 12 residues long. This chain's CDR3 is CASMAEQETQYF. CDR3 nucleotide sequence: TGTGCCAGTATGGCGGAGCAAGAGACCCAGTACTTC.

In this sample, this clone turned up once. The chain has TRBV10-1 and TRBJ1-6; D call uncertain. Looked up from germline, CDR1 is WNHNN and CDR2 is SYGVQD (reference sequence). V lost 4 bases and J 2 bases, leaving 12 bases between the germline ends. The CDR3 covers 16 residues. The CDR3, as DNA: TGCGCCAGCAGTGCCGCGAGGAGCGCCTATAATTCACCCCTCCACTTT. It yields the protein CASSAARSAYNSPLHF.

This chain connects TRBV3-1 (or the pseudogene TRBV3-2) to TRBJ1-2; D is unresolved. Germline CDR1 reads LGHDT; CDR2 reads YNNKEL (reference sequence). Trimming cost V 4 bases and J 2 bases, with 14 bases left between them. The CDR3 length is 15 residues. CDR3 bases: TGTGCCAGCAGCCCCCCAATGGACTACAACTATGGCTACACCTTC. Translated, it gives CASSPPMDYNYGYTF.

The chain uses TRBV2 and TRBJ2-7, with 9 bases aligning to TRBD1. V lost 6 bases and J lost 2; bases outside the gene matches: 11. This CDR3 has 16 residues. The germline V gene encodes CDR1 SNHLY and CDR2 FYNNEI. The CDR3 protein is CASRDSVDRGTYEQYF. Written as DNA, the CDR3 is TGTGCCAGCAGAGACTCCGTGGACAGGGGAACCTACGAGCAGTACTTC.

This chain uses TRBV13 with TRBJ1-4; no clear D. V lost 0 bases and J lost 5, with 7 bases in between. From germline, CDR1 is PRHDT and CDR2 FYEKMQ (reference sequence). The CDR3 loop spans 14 amino acids. The CDR3 loop reads CASSLGGRNEKLFF. CDR3 nucleotide sequence: TGTGCCAGCAGCTTAGGAGGGAGGAATGAAAAACTGTTTTTT.

Points on this clone: The sample has other DNA sequences that encode this CDR3 too. This chain connects TRBV7-2 to TRBJ2-1; 14 nucleotides agree with TRBD2. The CDR3 sequence is 16 residues long. V was pared by 0 bases and J by 5 bases, with 0 bases of the junction left unmatched. Germline V gene sequence: CDR1 SGHTA, CDR2 FQGNSA. DNA for the CDR3: TGTGCCAGCAGCTTAGCGGGACTAGCGGGGGACAATGAGCAGTTCTTC. Its protein is CASSLAGLAGDNEQFF.

As for this clone: At the DNA level, this CDR3 is encoded by other sequences in the same sample as well. The V gene is TRBV18, the J gene TRBJ2-7; the D is unclear. V lost 1 base and J 1 base, leaving 2 bases between the germline ends. The CDR3 length is 12 residues. CDR1 and CDR2 (germline): KGHSH, LQKENI. Here the CDR3 DNA reads TGTGCCAGCTCACCACGGTCCTACGAGCAGTACTTC. It encodes CASSPRSYEQYF.